Listed below are T cell receptor beta chains from one sample, sequenced in a study of T cell responses to AZD1222 COVID-19 vaccine. TCRdb's copy holds only in-frame clones and misses some; the assay was immunoSEQ multiplex PCR. The sample consists of 65,000 to 75,000 clones, around four fifths of them appearing once. The source material was peripheral blood, sampled on day 0 of AZD1222 vaccination. The receptor source for this set is an adult in good health. CDR3s include the opening cysteine and the closing phenylalanine or tryptophan. Fields, in order: J gene, D gene, clone size, V gene, CDR3 DNA, CDR3 protein. The D gene is left open where the match is weak. A clone size is listed for some rows: how often the clone was seen (once, few, many), or a class if it is expanded.

>TRBJ1-2|.|.|TRBV18
TGTGCCAGCTCGTTACAGGGTTTTGATTATGGCTACACCTTC
CASSLQGFDYGYTF
>TRBJ1-1|.|once|TRBV9
TGTGCCAGCAGCCCCGGAGGCGAGAACACTGAAGCTTTCTTT
CASSPGGENTEAFF
>TRBJ1-3|.|.|TRBV14
TGTGCCAGCAGCCAAGCCCCGAAAGGGCTCGGAAACACCATATATTTT
CASSQAPKGLGNTIYF
>TRBJ1-2|.|few|TRBV3-1/TRBV3-2
TGTGCCAGCAGCCAAGATATGACGGGGGCAGGCGGCTACACCTTC
CASSQDMTGAGGYTF
>TRBJ2-1|TRBD2|.|TRBV11-2
TGTGCCAGCAGTCTAGCGGGAGGGCCTAGGAATGAGCAGTTCTTC
CASSLAGGPRNEQFF
>TRBJ2-7|TRBD1|.|TRBV19
TGTGCCAGTAGTGCACCCGGGACAGGGCATTACGAGCAGTACTTC
CASSAPGTGHYEQYF
>TRBJ1-4|TRBD1|.|TRBV25-1
TGTGCCAGCAGTGACGGGAGGGGGCGGTTTGAAAAACTGTTTTTT
CASSDGRGRFEKLFF
>TRBJ1-2|.|.|TRBV29-1
TGCAGCGCCCTGACAGGAGCTAACTATGGCTACACCTTC
CSALTGANYGYTF
>TRBJ2-7|TRBD2|.|TRBV28
TGTGCCAGCAGTCTACGTGATATGACTAGCTCGACCTACGAGCAGTACTTC
CASSLRDMTSSTYEQYF
>TRBJ1-1|.|once|TRBV7-9
TGTGCCAGCAGCTTCGGGGAAAGGAGGGGGTTTGAAGCTTTCTTT
CASSFGERRGFEAFF
>TRBJ2-3|TRBD1|.|TRBV5-6
TGTGCCAGCAGCTTGGAAGGACAGGGAATTGATACGCAGTATTTT
CASSLEGQGIDTQYF
>TRBJ1-2|.|.|TRBV7-8
TGTGCCAGCAGACAGGGACCGTTCTATGGCTACACCTTC
CASRQGPFYGYTF
>TRBJ2-7|.|.|TRBV10-3
TGTGCCATCAGTGGGGGACTTGCCTACGAGCAGTACTTC
CAISGGLAYEQYF
>TRBJ2-3|TRBD2|.|TRBV5-1
TGCGCCACCTCTAGCGGGAGCTCGGGTACGCAGTATTTT
CATSSGSSGTQYF
>TRBJ2-3|.|.|TRBV9
TGTGCCAGCACCGCTAGTGGTCTTCCGGGAGATGTCGGCACAGATACGCAGTATTTT
CASTASGLPGDVGTDTQYF
>TRBJ2-2|.|.|TRBV19
TGTGCCAGTAGTATAGGGACGGGAGAGCTGTTTTTT
CASSIGTGELFF
>TRBJ2-7|TRBD2|.|TRBV30
TGTGCCTGGACTCCCGGGGGGGGGTCCTTCTACGAGCAGTACTTC
CAWTPGGGSFYEQYF
>TRBJ2-1|.|.|TRBV5-1
TGCGCCAGCAGCCCCTCGGGAGAAGTCAATGAGCAGTTCTTC
CASSPSGEVNEQFF
>TRBJ1-1|.|.|TRBV9
TGTGCCAGCAGCGTAGAACCAGGGGCTAACACTGAAGCTTTCTTT
CASSVEPGANTEAFF
>TRBJ2-7|.|.|TRBV2
TGTGCCAGCAGTGTTACTGGGAGTACCTTCTACGAGCAGTACTTC
CASSVTGSTFYEQYF
>TRBJ2-2|.|.|TRBV19
TGTGCCAGTGGACGGCGGGGCACCGGGGAGCTGTTTTTT
CASGRRGTGELFF
>TRBJ2-7|TRBD2|once|TRBV28
TGTGCCAGCACATCTAGCGGAGCCTACGAGCAGTACTTC
CASTSSGAYEQYF
>TRBJ2-1|.|.|TRBV7-2
TGTGCCAGCAGCTTAGTTGGAGGCTACAATGAGCAGTTCTTC
CASSLVGGYNEQFF
>TRBJ2-5|TRBD2|.|TRBV27
TGTGCCAGCAGCCGGTGGGGACTAGCGGGACAAGAGACCCAGTACTTC
CASSRWGLAGQETQYF
>TRBJ2-3|TRBD2|.|TRBV5-5
TGTGCCAGCAGCTTTACTAGCGGGAGGGCGGATACGCAGTATTTT
CASSFTSGRADTQYF
>TRBJ2-3|TRBD1|.|TRBV24-1
TGTGCCACCAGTTATACAGGGGGTGCGACAGATACGCAGTATTTT
CATSYTGGATDTQYF
>TRBJ1-2|.|once|TRBV6-5
TGTGCCAGCAGTTTTGGGACGGATGGCTACACCTTC
CASSFGTDGYTF
>TRBJ2-7|.|.|TRBV2
TGTGCCAGCTGGGGATCAGGGAAAGACGAGCAGTACTTC
CASWGSGKDEQYF
>TRBJ1-1|TRBD1|few|TRBV2
TGTGCCAGCAGTCCCGGCCGGGGGACAGATGAAGCTTTCTTT
CASSPGRGTDEAFF
>TRBJ2-5|.|.|TRBV18
TGTGCCAGCTCACCACAAGGGAGGCAGGGAGAGACCCAGTACTTC
CASSPQGRQGETQYF
>TRBJ2-1|.|.|TRBV28
TGTGCCAGCAATAACAGGGATAGCTCCTACAATGAGCAGTTCTTC
CASNNRDSSYNEQFF
>TRBJ1-3|.|large|TRBV9
TGTGCCAGCAGCGTAGAAGGGGGTAACACCATATATTTT
CASSVEGGNTIYF
>TRBJ1-5|.|.|TRBV6-5
TGTGCCAGCAAGATGAAGCCCCAAAGCAATCAGCCCCAGCATTTT
CASKMKPQSNQPQHF
>TRBJ2-3|.|.|TRBV28
TGTGCCACCAGGAGTCCAACGGGGCCCGGCACAGATACGCAGTATTTT
CATRSPTGPGTDTQYF
>TRBJ2-3|.|.|TRBV3-1/TRBV3-2
TGTGCCAGCAGCCACAGTAGCACAGATACGCAGTATTTT
CASSHSSTDTQYF
>TRBJ2-7|.|few|TRBV11-2
TGTGCCAGCAGCTTCCAGGGGACTAACGAGCAGTACTTC
CASSFQGTNEQYF
>TRBJ1-5|.|few|TRBV28
TGTGCCAGCTTTTCGTGGGGAAATCAGCCCCAGCATTTT
CASFSWGNQPQHF
>TRBJ2-4|TRBD1|.|TRBV18
TGTGCCAGCTCACCACCTCTGGACAGGGGTAAAAACATTCAGTACTTC
CASSPPLDRGKNIQYF
>TRBJ2-1|TRBD2|.|TRBV28
TGTGCCTGCGGGGGACGACTAGCGGGACGTAATGAGCAGTTCTTC
CACGGRLAGRNEQFF
>TRBJ1-4|TRBD1|once|TRBV28
TGTGCCAGCAGTAGGGGGCCGACTAATGAAAAACCGTTTTTT
CASSRGPTNEKPFF
>TRBJ2-5|TRBD1|once|TRBV28
TGTGCCAGCAGTTCCGGACAGGGCGCGGAGACCCAGTACTTC
CASSSGQGAETQYF
>TRBJ2-7|.|.|TRBV29-1
TGCAGCGTTGAAAGGGGGGCGCAGAGGGGCGAGCAGTACTTC
CSVERGAQRGEQYF
>TRBJ2-5|.|.|TRBV5-1
TGCGCCAGCAGCCCGACCCGACAGTTCCTCCAAGAGACCCAGTACTTC
CASSPTRQFLQETQYF
>TRBJ1-1|.|.|TRBV3-1/TRBV3-2
TGTGCCAGCAGCCCCGGGAGGAACACTGAAGCTTTCTTT
CASSPGRNTEAFF
>TRBJ1-4|.|.|TRBV19
TGTGCCAGTAGTATCGGAAGGGGGAAGGCTAATGAAAAACTGTTTTTT
CASSIGRGKANEKLFF
>TRBJ2-7|TRBD2|once|TRBV4-3
TGCGCCAGCAGCCAAGGCGCTAGCGGGGGAACTTCCTACGAGCAGTACTTC
CASSQGASGGTSYEQYF
>TRBJ2-7|TRBD2|few|TRBV27
TGTGCCAGCTGGAAGGGGGCTAGCGGGAGTGGCGGTGAGCAGTACTTC
CASWKGASGSGGEQYF
>TRBJ2-5|TRBD1|.|TRBV7-3
TGTGCCAGCAGTCCGACAGGGCTGGAGACCCAGTACTTC
CASSPTGLETQYF
>TRBJ2-1|TRBD2|.|TRBV29-1
TGCAGTACTAGCGGGACACTCAATGAGCAGTTCTTC
CSTSGTLNEQFF
>TRBJ2-7|.|.|TRBV27
TGTGCCAGCACCCCCGGGCGGTACCGTGAGCAGTACTTC
CASTPGRYREQYF
>TRBJ2-2|TRBD2|.|TRBV9
TGTGCCAGCAGCGTAGACTCCGGGAGGGAGACCGGGGAGCTGTTTTTT
CASSVDSGRETGELFF
>TRBJ2-5|.|once|TRBV13
TGTGCCAGCAGCTCCCTATTAGGTCGGCAGACCCAGTACTTC
CASSSLLGRQTQYF
>TRBJ1-1|.|.|TRBV6-5
TGTGCCAGCAGCCACGGACAGAACTCGAACACTGAAGCTTTCTTT
CASSHGQNSNTEAFF